The 2 T cell receptor beta chains in this list originate from one sample, sequenced in a study of cytomegalovirus exposure and HLA in healthy donors (dated by TCRdb to about 2017). Receptor libraries were prepared by the immunoSEQ multiplex PCR assay. TCRdb stores this immuneACCESS table with in-frame sequences only. Part of the clones is absent; in the studies checked, under half of the shortfall reflects unresolved V genes, and no reason is known for the rest. The sample profile shows around 300,000 clones; 80% to 90% of them were found once. About 1% of the sample goes to the ten largest clones. The sequenced sample consisted of PBMCs. Source of these receptors: a young woman in good health and CMV-seronegative.

The chain recombines TRBV5-1 with TRBJ2-3, with no clear D. CDR3 length equals 14 residues. Germline CDR1 and CDR2: SGHRS and YFSETQ. Trimming stripped 5 bases from V and 0 bases from J, with 10 bases between. The chain's CDR3 is CASSPPSSTDTQYF. CDR3 nucleotide sequence: TGCGCCAGCAGTCCCCCTTCTAGCACAGATACGCAGTATTTT.

The chain recombines TRBV9 with TRBJ2-3; perhaps TRBD2 as D (7 bases). Trimming pared 0 bases from V and 1 base from J, leaving 15 bases between. The CDR3 consists of 17 residues. Germline V gene sequence: CDR1 SGDLS, CDR2 YYNGEE. The CDR3 DNA sequence: TGTGCCAGCAGCGTAGCTAATGCGGGGGCCCGCACAGATACGCAGTATTTT. Its translation is CASSVANAGARTDTQYF.